Each of the 22 T cell receptor beta chains below was sequenced from the same sample in a study of tumor and adjacent non-tumor tissue in lung cancer. The template was RNA from unsorted bulk tissue. The library came from three nested PCR rounds adapted from ARM-PCR protocols. A single record per CDR3 protein comes from TCRdb applying MiXCR to the multiplex PCR reads. The sample shows 130,000 or so distinct CDR3 sequences, about 66% of them seen only once. Sequenced material: lung tumor tissue. Source of these receptors: a man younger than 45 with non-small cell lung cancer.

V and J are TRBV12-3 or TRBV12-4 and TRBJ1-6; D unclear. Trimming stripped 3 bases from V and 12 bases from J, with 15 bases between. The CDR3 length is 14 residues. The CDR3 region is CASSFLLADLPLHF. The CDR3, as DNA: TGTGCCAGCAGTTTCCTTTTAGCTGATTTACCCCTCCACTTT.

As concerns this clonotype: A junction end diverges from the germline sequence, so it may reflect a read error. The chain uses TRBV6-6 and TRBJ1-2, with 7 positions matching TRBD1. CDR1 is MNHNY, CDR2 SVGAGI, per germline (reference sequence). The length of the CDR3 is 13 residues. In DNA, the CDR3 is TGTGTCAGCACGGTCGACAGGGTGTTCGGCTACACCTTC. It is translated as CVSTVDRVFGYTF.

With regard to this clonotype: A read error is possible here, since a much larger clone lies one base away. The V and J genes are TRBV5-6 and TRBJ1-2; no firm D call. Germline values: CDR1 SGHDT, CDR2 YYEEEE. The CDR3 spans 14 residues. Trimming cost V 4 bases and J 4 bases, with 14 bases left between them. CDR3 nucleotide sequence: TGTGCCAGCAGCCTAGGCGGCGGCTCCTATGGCTACACCTTC. Translating gives CASSLGGGSYGYTF.

As for this clonotype: A junction boundary mismatches the germline segment, possibly from a read error. V gene TRBV5-6 combines with J gene TRBJ2-3; D may be TRBD1 (5 bases). This CDR3 contains 17 residues. Germline values: CDR1 SGHDT, CDR2 YYEEEE. Written as DNA, the CDR3 is TGTGCCAACAGCTTGGTGGGCGACAGCCCTAGCACAGATACGCAGTATTTT. This codes for CANSLVGDSPSTDTQYF.

As regards this clonotype: This may come from a read error, since a much larger clone is one base off. The chain carries TRBV20-1 and TRBJ2-7; D remains ambiguous. The CDR3 totals 13 residues. The V gene lost 5 bases and the J gene lost 8 bases, with 19 bases spanning the gap. Germline V lookup: CDR1 DFQATT, CDR2 SNEGSKA (reference sequence). The CDR3 is CSAGKTQSFKQYF. CDR3 DNA sequence: TGCAGTGCTGGAAAGACCCAGAGTTTTAAGCAGTACTTC.

Within the sample, this clonotype is medium-sized (0.01 to 0.1%). J is TRBJ1-6 and V is TRBV4-3; no clear D gene. The CDR3 is made up of 14 amino acids. Trimming took 0 bases from V and 6 from J, leaving 6 bases between them. CDR1 is LGHNA and CDR2 is YSLEER in the germline V gene. CDR3: CASSQEFRNSPLHF. DNA for the CDR3: TGCGCCAGCAGCCAAGAATTTCGTAATTCACCCCTCCACTTT.

On this clonotype itself: A read error may produce the germline difference seen at one junction end. CDR3 DNA sequence: TGTGTCAGCAGTCAGACCGGACGGAGCTACGAGCAGTACTTC. Its translation is CVSSQTGRSYEQYF. The rearrangement joins TRBV6-5 to TRBJ2-7; D unresolved. Germline V CDR1 and CDR2: MNHEY, SVGAGI. The CDR3 is made up of 14 amino acids.

This clonotype occurred many times. This rearrangement joins TRBV6-5 to TRBJ2-7; D uncertain. CDR1 and CDR2 from the germline V gene are MNHEY and SVGAGI. V was shortened by 5 bases and J by 2 bases, with 7 bases between the two germline ends. The CDR3 covers 12 residues. Here the CDR3 reads CASSRSAYEQYF. CDR3 coding DNA: TGTGCCAGCAGTCGGTCAGCCTACGAGCAGTACTTC.

The chain employs TRBV9 and TRBJ2-2; D is undetermined. The CDR3 is 14 residues long. CDR1 and CDR2 (germline): SGDLS, YYNGEE. The V and J ends lost 1 base and 1 base respectively, with 5 bases between them. CDR3 sequence (DNA): TGTGCCAGCAGCGTACTCCAGAACACCGGGGAGCTGTTTTTT. It yields the protein CASSVLQNTGELFF.

As concerns this clonotype: This is likely a read error, given that the CDR3 carries no conserved phenylalanine or tryptophan at its end. This sequence joins TRBV7-2 and TRBJ2-7, with 8 nucleotides matching TRBD1. Looked up from germline, CDR1 is SGHTA and CDR2 is FQGNSA. This CDR3 is 12 amino acids long. CDR3 loop: CASSYRGIEQYL. CDR3 bases: TGTGCTAGCAGCTACAGGGGGATCGAGCAGTACCTC.

Concerning this clonotype itself: At one of its ends the junction is not consistent with the germline gene, which may arise from a read error. This sequence joins TRBV11-2 and TRBJ2-2, with a possible D match to TRBD2 (5 bases). CDR3 length: 13 amino acids. Per germline, CDR1 SGHAT and CDR2 FQNNGV. The CDR3: CASNFMEPGELFF. CDR3 DNA sequence: TGTGCCAGCAATTTTATGGAGCCTGGGGAGCTATTTTTT.

This chain connects TRBV5-1 to TRBJ2-1, with TRBD2 matching 11 bases. Losses at the gene ends were 4 bases for V and 3 bases for J; bases not matched to a gene: 9. This CDR3 has 17 amino acids. Germline values: CDR1 SGHRS, CDR2 YFSETQ. CDR3 nucleotides: TGCGCCAGCAGCCCGGAACTAGCGGGAGTTAGCTACAATGAGCAGTTCTTC. Its protein is CASSPELAGVSYNEQFF. The variable domain in full, with the rest retrieved from reference TRBV5-1 and TRBJ2-1, is KAGVTQTPRYLIKTRGQQVTLSCSPISGHRSVSWYQQTPGQGLQFLFEYFSETQRNKGNFPGRFSGRQFSNSRSEMNVSTLELGDSALYLCASSPELAGVSYNEQFFGPGTRLTVL.

Points on this clonotype: A read error is possible here, since a much larger clone lies one base away. This sequence joins TRBV6-1 and TRBJ1-1; no reliable D call. This CDR3 comprises 14 residues. Germline CDR1 and CDR2: MNHNS and SASEGT. Between the trimmed V and J ends, which lost 6 bases and 6 bases, there was a span of 17 bases. The CDR3 protein is CASSRLEGDSEAFF. As DNA, the CDR3 is TGTGCCAGCAGCCGACTAGAGGGAGATTCTGAAGCTTTCTTT.

This clonotype occurred a few times. A much larger clone lies a single base off, so this may be a read error. The chain joins TRBV20-1 to TRBJ2-7; D unclear. The V end lost 5 bases, the J end lost 7 bases, and 12 bases lay between the germline ends. Looked up from germline, CDR1 is DFQATT and CDR2 is SNEGSKA (reference sequence). This CDR3 has 11 residues. CDR3 residues: CSAPTCWEQYF. CDR3 nucleotide sequence: TGCAGTGCTCCGACTTGTTGGGAGCAGTACTTC.

Concerning this clonotype itself: At one end the junction does not follow the germline gene, possibly because of a read error. The rearrangement joins TRBV20-1 to TRBJ2-5; tentatively, D is TRBD2 (6 bases). CDR3 length equals 15 residues. Looked up from germline, CDR1 is DFQATT and CDR2 is SNEGSKA (reference sequence). CDR3 nucleotide sequence: TGCAGTGCTAGAGATGGCGGGACCGTCGGGGAGACCCAGTACTTT. Amino acid sequence: CSARDGGTVGETQYF.

As regards this clonotype: The junction departs from the called germline gene at one end, perhaps through a read error. The chain recombines TRBV4-2 with TRBJ2-2; 10 bases fit TRBD2. This CDR3 has 21 residues. Germline V gene sequence: CDR1 LGHNA, CDR2 YNFKEQ. CDR3 bases: TGTGCCAGCAGCCAACCCCAGGCGGGGCTAGCGGGAGCAAAGAACACAGGGGAGCTGTTTTTT. This translates into CASSQPQAGLAGAKNTGELFF.

In the case of this clonotype: Because the CDR3 is missing its conserved closing phenylalanine or tryptophan, this is likely a read error. The V gene is TRBV6-1, the J gene TRBJ1-2; 9 bases map to TRBD1. Per the germline V gene, CDR1 is MNHNS and CDR2 is SASEGT. The V gene end was trimmed by 7 bases and the J gene end by 10 bases; junction bases not matched to a gene: 19. This CDR3 comprises 16 residues. CDR3 in DNA: TGTGCCAGCACCCACCAGCGAGCGGGACAGGGATTTGACTACACCTTA. This translates into CASTHQRAGQGFDYTL.

This clonotype has a handful of counts. At one of its ends the junction is not consistent with the germline gene, which may arise from a read error. This chain joins TRBV20-1 and TRBJ2-1; no clear D. The germline gives CDR1 DFQATT, CDR2 SNEGSKA (reference sequence). This CDR3 is built from 14 residues. The CDR3 DNA sequence: TGCAGTGCTAGTGGAATAATAAAGGTGAATGAGCAGTCCTTC. Encoded protein: CSASGIIKVNEQSF.

This chain links TRBV2 with TRBJ2-7, with 9 bases aligning to TRBD1. The CDR3 runs to 14 residues. Germline V lookup: CDR1 SNHLY, CDR2 FYNNEI. V gave up 4 bases and J gave up 6 bases; unmatched junction bases: 7. The CDR3 DNA follows: TGTGCCAGCAGTGGTGGGACAGGGCCCCGCGAGCAGTACTTC. This encodes CASSGGTGPREQYF.

To note about this clonotype: The conserved phenylalanine or tryptophan is not found at the CDR3 terminus, so this likely reflects a read error. The DNA is left out, because the CDR3 cannot be placed on it with certainty; the CDR3 is given as TCRdb lists it. The chain links TRBV11-2 to TRBJ2-2. Germline CDR1 reads SGHAT; CDR2 reads FQNNGV. The CDR3 extends over 13 residues, inclusive of both ends. Here the CDR3 reads CASSSVRVGELFL.

This clonotype was recorded many times. The chain joins TRBV5-4 to TRBJ2-7; TRBD1 matches at 7 bases. Germline V gives CDR1 SGHNT, CDR2 YYREEE (reference sequence). With V trimmed by 4 bases and J by 7 bases, 14 bases remained unmatched. This CDR3 has 15 amino acids. The CDR3 DNA follows: TGTGCCAGCAGCCGAGACAGGGTGAGCATCTGGGAGCAGTACTTC. This codes for CASSRDRVSIWEQYF.

This rearrangement joins TRBV6-2 or TRBV6-3 to TRBJ2-1, with D unclear. CDR1 and CDR2 from the germline V gene are MNHEY and SVGEGT. The V gene lost 7 bases and the J gene lost 10 bases, with 11 bases spanning the gap. The CDR3 totals 11 residues. Written as DNA, the CDR3 is TGTGCCAGCATGAGAGGCCGGGAGCAGTTCTTC. Residues: CASMRGREQFF.